Following are 24 T cell receptor beta chains from one sample sequenced in a study of T cell repertoires in cytomegalovirus infection. TCRdb redid the calling of the reads with MiXCR, one entry per CDR3 protein. The sample lists about 470,000 distinct CDR3 sequences, roughly 43% occurring once. These receptors lack a known antigen. The sequenced sample was cultured PBMCs, obtained from culture after CMV antigen stimulation. The receptors were gathered from a human donor in good health (CMV status not recorded). Some clones in this sample may be carry-over from other donors' samples.

This clonotype was seen only a few times. CDR3 sequence: CSASDRASGYGYTF. CDR3 DNA sequence: TGCAGTGCTAGCGACAGGGCTTCTGGCTATGGCTACACCTTC. The gene calls are TRBV20-1 and TRBJ1-2; TRBD1 aligns across 7 bases. The CDR3 totals 14 residues. From germline, CDR1 is DFQATT and CDR2 SNEGSKA (reference sequence). V lost 3 bases and J lost 4; bases outside the gene matches: 8.

V and J are TRBV12-3 or TRBV12-4 and TRBJ2-7; TRBD2 matches 8 bases. The CDR3 length is 13 residues. V lost 6 bases and J lost 3; bases outside the gene matches: 4. The CDR3 DNA is TGTGCCAGCAGCGAGGGACTAGTCTACGAGCAGTACTTC. It translates to CASSEGLVYEQYF.

This clonotype occurred a few times. The rearrangement uses TRBV7-2 and TRBJ2-2; D is unresolved. From germline, CDR1 is SGHTA and CDR2 FQGNSA. The length of the CDR3 is 14 residues. V dropped 6 bases and J dropped 6 bases, with 14 bases sitting between them. The CDR3 region is CASRIDQVAGELFF. CDR3 nucleotides: TGTGCCAGCAGAATAGACCAGGTCGCCGGGGAGCTGTTTTTT.

The chain is built from TRBV20-1 and TRBJ2-3; D may be TRBD1 (5 bases). Germline V gives CDR1 DFQATT, CDR2 SNEGSKA (reference sequence). Trimming stripped 8 bases from V and 6 bases from J, with 15 bases between. The CDR3 contains 12 residues. CDR3 coding DNA: TGCAGTCCCGCCCAGCCAGGGGATACGCAGTATTTT. It codes for CSPAQPGDTQYF.

This rearrangement joins TRBV19 to TRBJ2-1, with D perhaps being TRBD1 or TRBD2 (5 bases each). CDR1 LNHDA and CDR2 SQIVND come from the germline V gene (reference sequence). V lost 7 bases, J lost 9 bases, and 19 bases lay in between. CDR3 length: 14 amino acids. Here the CDR3 reads CASNAGTPRGEQFF. DNA for the CDR3: TGTGCCAGTAACGCCGGGACCCCGAGGGGTGAGCAGTTCTTC.

The V gene is TRBV7-8, the J gene TRBJ1-6; D not certain. Germline V gives CDR1 SGHVS, CDR2 FQNEAQ. V was cut by 1 base and J by 9 bases, with 19 bases left in between. This CDR3 comprises 17 residues. The CDR3 sequence is CASSLVGQVIPTSPLHF. The CDR3 coding sequence is TGTGCCAGCAGCTTAGTTGGGCAGGTTATCCCAACTTCACCCCTCCACTTT.

V is TRBV10-3 and J is TRBJ2-7; 9 bases are a match to TRBD1. The CDR3 is made up of 12 amino acids. Germline V CDR1 and CDR2: ENHRY, SYGVKD. V was pared by 8 bases and J by 2 bases, with 1 base of the junction left unmatched. For the CDR3, the DNA is TGTGCCATCCGGGACAGGGCCTACGAGCAGTACTTC. It is translated as CAIRDRAYEQYF.

This clonotype was counted a single time. CDR3 loop: CASSDQGEDNEQFF. CDR3 bases: TGCGCCAGCAGTGATCAGGGGGAAGACAATGAGCAGTTCTTC. J is TRBJ2-1 and V is TRBV10-2; 7 bases are a match to TRBD1. The trim removed 3 bases at V and 5 bases at J, leaving 4 bases unmatched. The CDR3 consists of 14 residues. The V gene's germline CDR1 is WSHSY and CDR2 SAAADI.

V is TRBV7-9 and J is TRBJ2-3; 8 bases map to TRBD2. V lost 7 bases and J lost 2; bases outside the gene matches: 8. The CDR3 covers 15 residues. The germline V gene has CDR1 SEHNR and CDR2 FQNEAQ (reference sequence). For the CDR3, the DNA is TGTGCCAGCACTCCGCGGGGGGCCAACACAGATACGCAGTATTTT. Translation gives CASTPRGANTDTQYF.

This clonotype was found a few times. The J gene is TRBJ2-5, the V gene TRBV7-2, with D perhaps matching TRBD2 (6 bases). The CDR3 extends over 15 amino acids. The V gene's germline CDR1 is SGHTA and CDR2 FQGNSA. The ends were cut back, 5 bases at V and 2 bases at J, with 15 bases in the middle. The CDR3 region has the DNA TGTGCCAGCAGCCCCATGGCGGGGCCACAAGAGACCCAGTACTTC. This sequence encodes CASSPMAGPQETQYF.

This clonotype has more than one count but fewer than ten. This chain links TRBV7-2 with TRBJ2-1, with D perhaps being TRBD1 or TRBD2 (5 bases each). The length of the CDR3 is 14 residues. The germline gives CDR1 SGHTA, CDR2 FQGNSA. Trimming stripped 0 bases from V and 9 bases from J, with 12 bases between. The CDR3, as DNA: TGTGCCAGCAGCTTAGCGGGGGTCCGGGGTGAGCAGTTCTTC. Amino acid sequence: CASSLAGVRGEQFF. The full variable domain, rest sourced from reference TRBV7-2 and TRBJ2-1, is GAGVSQSPSNKVTEKGKDVELRCDPISGHTALYWYRQSLGQGLEFLIYFQGNSAPDKSGLPSDRFSAERTGGSVSTLTIQRTQQEDSAVYLCASSLAGVRGEQFFGPGTRLTVL.

The rearrangement uses TRBV28 and TRBJ2-3; D perhaps matches TRBD2 (7 bases). Germline CDR1 is MDHEN and CDR2 is SYDVKM. Trimming left V 8 bases short and J 6 bases short, with 15 bases between. The CDR3 has 13 residues. CDR3 amino acids: CASGGGAPDTQYF. The DNA for the CDR3 is TGTGCCAGCGGGGGGGGGGCCCCGGATACGCAGTATTTT.

This clonotype was seen at least ten times. The chain joins TRBV7-2 to TRBJ2-1; no clear D. CDR1 is SGHTA and CDR2 is FQGNSA in the germline V gene. This CDR3 spans 14 amino acids. V was clipped by 1 base and J by 5 bases, with 9 bases between them. In nucleotides, the CDR3 is TGTGCCAGCAGCTTAGTAGACGACGACAATGAGCAGTTCTTC. Amino acids: CASSLVDDDNEQFF.

The chain joins TRBV6-2 or TRBV6-3 to TRBJ2-7; 11 positions match TRBD2. From germline, CDR1 is MNHEY and CDR2 SVGEGT. The CDR3 sequence is 16 residues long. J was trimmed by 3 bases and V by 8 bases; bases with no gene match: 12. The CDR3 DNA sequence: TGTGCCAGCCACCCGGGACTAGCGGCGATGGGCTACGAGCAGTACTTC. As protein: CASHPGLAAMGYEQYF.

This clonotype came up a few times. The chain is built from TRBV4-1 and TRBJ2-2, with 13 bases lining up with TRBD2. The CDR3 contains 17 residues. Trimming took 2 bases from V and 4 from J; bases not matched to a gene: 4. Germline V gives CDR1 MGHRA, CDR2 YSYEKL. CDR3 amino acids: CASSQQLAGGVTGELFF. The CDR3 DNA sequence: TGCGCCAGCAGCCAACAACTAGCGGGAGGGGTCACCGGGGAGCTGTTTTTT.

The chain employs TRBV6-8 and TRBJ1-1; D may be TRBD1 (5 bases). The CDR3 totals 17 residues. V was shortened by 9 bases and J by 2 bases, with 25 bases between the two germline ends. Germline lookup yields CDR1 MNHGY and CDR2 SAAAGT. The CDR3 DNA is TGTGCCAGACCCGAAGAGGGGATTCACGGACCAAACACTGAAGCTTTCTTT. This sequence encodes CARPEEGIHGPNTEAFF.

This clonotype showed up just a few times. The chain has TRBV10-3 and TRBJ2-7, with 15 bases matching TRBD2. V gave up 4 bases and J gave up 3 bases; unmatched junction bases: 13. CDR1 is ENHRY, CDR2 SYGVKD, per germline. There are 19 residues in the CDR3. The CDR3 loop reads CAISGGLAGGLQGYYEQYF. CDR3 bases: TGTGCCATCAGTGGGGGACTAGCGGGGGGCCTCCAGGGATACTACGAGCAGTACTTC.

This chain links TRBV7-2 with TRBJ1-1; D gene unclear. Trimming stripped 2 bases from V and 1 base from J, with 8 bases between. This CDR3 is 14 amino acids long. Germline CDR1 reads SGHTA; CDR2 reads FQGNSA. In nucleotides, the CDR3 is TGTGCCAGCAGCTTAATGGCCAGGAACACTGAAGCTTTCTTT. Its translation: CASSLMARNTEAFF.

The chain has TRBV15 and TRBJ1-1, with TRBD1 as a possible D gene (5 bases). V was clipped by 9 bases and J by 1 base, with 12 bases between them. Germline CDR1 reads LNHNV; CDR2 reads YYDKDF (reference sequence). CDR3 length: 13 residues. The CDR3 DNA reads TGTGCCACTACCAAGGGGAGGAACACTGAAGCTTTCTTT. Translating gives CATTKGRNTEAFF.

The chain employs TRBV10-3 and TRBJ1-2, with 8 bases that match TRBD1. CDR3 length equals 17 residues. V dropped 11 bases and J dropped 5; count of bases not matched to a gene: 22. In germline, CDR1 is ENHRY, CDR2 SYGVKD. The CDR3 here is CAARGNRGEDSGYGYTF. The CDR3 DNA reads TGTGCCGCTAGAGGGAACAGGGGGGAGGATTCTGGATATGGCTACACCTTC.

In its sample, this clonotype was seen once. The chain links TRBV29-1 to TRBJ2-7, with 11 bases identical to TRBD1. The CDR3 contains 13 residues. Losses at the gene ends were 4 bases for V and 6 bases for J; bases not matched to a gene: 5. Germline V CDR1 and CDR2: SQVTM, ANQGSEA. The CDR3 here is CSVVGQGVREQYF. Written as DNA, the CDR3 is TGCAGCGTTGTGGGACAGGGGGTTCGCGAGCAGTACTTC.

The chain is built from TRBV10-3 and TRBJ2-7, with TRBD2 matching 7 bases. This CDR3 is 16 amino acids long. Germline V gene lookup returns CDR1 ENHRY and CDR2 SYGVKD. V was clipped by 5 bases and J by 1 base; unmatched bases: 11. The CDR3 coding sequence is TGTGCCATCAGTCTATTGTCTAGCGGCGGTTCCTACGAGCAGTACTTC. Translated, it gives CAISLLSSGGSYEQYF.

The chain has TRBV6-1 and TRBJ2-7; a weak D match, TRBD1 (7 bases). Germline V gene sequence: CDR1 MNHNS, CDR2 SASEGT. The CDR3 extends over 14 amino acids. The germline V and J ends were trimmed by 6 bases and 1 base, with 13 bases remaining between them. In DNA, the CDR3 is TGTGCCAGCAGCGTTCCAGGGGGGTCCTACGAGCAGTACTTC. The encoded protein is CASSVPGGSYEQYF.

This clonotype has only a few counts. The chain couples TRBV19 to TRBJ2-2; TRBD1 is a possible D gene (5 bases). Trimming removed 10 bases at V and 7 bases at J, with 13 bases between. The CDR3 is 12 residues long. Germline V gene sequence: CDR1 LNHDA, CDR2 SQIVND (reference sequence). The CDR3 DNA is TGTGCCACCCTCAGGGATGGCGGGGAGCTGTTTTTT. Translated: CATLRDGGELFF.